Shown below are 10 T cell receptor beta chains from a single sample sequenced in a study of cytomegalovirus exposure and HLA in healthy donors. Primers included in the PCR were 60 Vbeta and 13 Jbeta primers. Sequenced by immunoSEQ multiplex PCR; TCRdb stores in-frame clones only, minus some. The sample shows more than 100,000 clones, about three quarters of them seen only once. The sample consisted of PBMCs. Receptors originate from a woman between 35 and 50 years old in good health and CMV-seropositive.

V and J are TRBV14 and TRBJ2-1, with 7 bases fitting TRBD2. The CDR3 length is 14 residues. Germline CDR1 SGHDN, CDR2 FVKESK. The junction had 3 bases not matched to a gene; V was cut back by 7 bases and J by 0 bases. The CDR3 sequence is CASTRTSSYNEQFF. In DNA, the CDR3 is TGTGCCAGCACCCGGACTAGCTCCTACAATGAGCAGTTCTTC.

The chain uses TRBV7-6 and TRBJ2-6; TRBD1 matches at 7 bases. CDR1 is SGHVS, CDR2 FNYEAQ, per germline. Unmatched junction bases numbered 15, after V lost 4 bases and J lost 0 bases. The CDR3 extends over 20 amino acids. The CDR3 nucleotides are TGTGCCAGCAGCTCCCCCCTCGGGACAGCTCTCTCCTCTGGGGCCAACGTCCTGACTTTC. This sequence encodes CASSSPLGTALSSGANVLTF. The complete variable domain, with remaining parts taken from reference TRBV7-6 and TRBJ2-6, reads GAGVSQSPRYKVTKRGQDVALRCDPISGHVSLYWYRQALGQGPEFLTYFNYEAQQDKSGLPNDRFSAERPEGSISTLTIQRTEQRDSAMYRCASSSPLGTALSSGANVLTFGAGSRLTVL.

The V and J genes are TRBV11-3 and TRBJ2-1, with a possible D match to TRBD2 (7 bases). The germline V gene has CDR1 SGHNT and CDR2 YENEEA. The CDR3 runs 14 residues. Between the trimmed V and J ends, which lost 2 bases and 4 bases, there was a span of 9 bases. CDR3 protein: CASSLRGAYNEQFF. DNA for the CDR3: TGTGCCAGCAGCTTACGGGGGGCTTACAATGAGCAGTTCTTC.

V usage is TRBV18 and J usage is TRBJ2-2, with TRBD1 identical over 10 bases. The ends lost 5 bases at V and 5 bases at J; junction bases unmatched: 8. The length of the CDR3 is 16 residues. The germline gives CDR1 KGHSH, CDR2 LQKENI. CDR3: CASSSGTGEWTGELFF. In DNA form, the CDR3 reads TGTGCCAGCTCATCTGGGACAGGGGAATGGACCGGGGAGCTGTTTTTT.

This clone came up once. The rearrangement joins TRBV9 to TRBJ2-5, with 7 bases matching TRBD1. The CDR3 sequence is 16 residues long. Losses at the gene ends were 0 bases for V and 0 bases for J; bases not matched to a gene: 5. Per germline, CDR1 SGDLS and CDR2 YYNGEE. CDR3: CASSVGTGLYQETQYF. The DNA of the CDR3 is TGTGCCAGCAGCGTAGGGACAGGTCTCTACCAAGAGACCCAGTACTTC.

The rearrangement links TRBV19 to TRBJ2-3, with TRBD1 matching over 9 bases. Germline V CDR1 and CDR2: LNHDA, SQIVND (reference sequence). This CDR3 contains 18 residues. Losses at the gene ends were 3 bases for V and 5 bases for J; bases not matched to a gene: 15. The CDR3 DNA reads TGTGCCAGTAGTATTTTCGGGCACACAGGGGGCGCAGGAGATACGCAGTATTTT. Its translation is CASSIFGHTGGAGDTQYF.

The CDR3 DNA sequence: TGTGCCAGCAGCCACCCGCGGGGGGGAAGCACAGATACGCAGTATTTT. It is translated as CASSHPRGGSTDTQYF. The rearrangement uses TRBV4-2 and TRBJ2-3, with TRBD2 identical over 9 bases. Losses at the gene ends were 3 bases for V and 0 bases for J; bases not matched to a gene: 4. The CDR3 length is 16 residues. The germline V gene has CDR1 LGHNA and CDR2 YNFKEQ.

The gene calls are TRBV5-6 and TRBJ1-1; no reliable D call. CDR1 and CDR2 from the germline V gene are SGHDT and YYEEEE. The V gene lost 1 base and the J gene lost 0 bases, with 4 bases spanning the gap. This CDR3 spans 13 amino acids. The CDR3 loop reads CASSLWLNTEAFF. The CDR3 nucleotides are TGTGCCAGCAGCTTGTGGCTGAACACTGAAGCTTTCTTT.

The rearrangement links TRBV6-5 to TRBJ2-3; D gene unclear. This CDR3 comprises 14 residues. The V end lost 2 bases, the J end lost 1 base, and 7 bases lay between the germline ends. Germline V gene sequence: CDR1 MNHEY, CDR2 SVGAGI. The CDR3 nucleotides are TGTGCCAGCAGTTACGGTACGGGCACAGATACGCAGTATTTT. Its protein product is CASSYGTGTDTQYF.

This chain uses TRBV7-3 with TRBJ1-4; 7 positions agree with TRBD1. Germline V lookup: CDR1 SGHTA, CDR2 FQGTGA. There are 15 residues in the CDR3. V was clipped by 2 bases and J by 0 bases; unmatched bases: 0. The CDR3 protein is CASSLDRATNEKLFF. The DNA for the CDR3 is TGTGCCAGCAGCTTAGACAGGGCAACTAATGAAAAACTGTTTTTT.